This T cell receptor (beta chain) was captured by sequencing in a study of blood T cell repertoires in COVID-19. Study details: Acute-phase and convalescent COVID-19 samples originated in the United States, Italy and Spain.

This clone has at least ten counts. Clones were sequenced by immunoSEQ multiplex PCR, and TCRdb holds only the in-frame ones, with some missing. The table shows approximately 220,000 clones, with about 85% occurring only once. Germline V gene data show CDR1 as LGHDT and CDR2 as YNNKEL (reference sequence). Germline trimming cut 0 bases from V and 5 bases from J; bases unmatched to any gene: 9. The CDR3 has 16 residues. Specimen: peripheral blood. The chain uses TRBV3-1 (or the pseudogene TRBV3-2) and TRBJ1-2, with 7 bases fitting TRBD1. The source is a man aged 50-59 years who had recovered from COVID-19. CDR3 sequence (DNA): TGTGCCAGCAGCCAAGAAACAGGGGAGAGAGGGTATGGCTACACCTTC. This codes for CASSQETGERGYGYTF.